Listed below are T cell receptor beta chains from one sample, sequenced in a study of T-cell reconstitution after alpha-beta-depleted transplantation in children. TCRdb redid the calling of the PCR reads with MiXCR, one entry per CDR3 protein. The repertoire holds hundreds of thousands of distinct CDR3 sequences, approximately 15% seen once, with around 44% in the top ten. Here the sequenced sample was PBMCs, mostly from graft donor cells, taken 360 days after TCRalphabeta/CD19-depleted stem cell transplant. The receptors stem from a male patient under 10 years old who had a stem cell transplant for acute lymphoblastic leukemia, so the T cells may come from the graft donor. Each CDR3 is given with its conserved first and last residue. Each record gives: V gene, J gene, D gene, CDR3 protein. The D gene is left open where the match is weak.

TRBV3-1,TRBJ2-1,TRBD2,CASSQAASGALRRQFF
TRBV6-2/TRBV6-3,TRBJ1-2,-,CASSKRGQLYGYTF
TRBV20-1,TRBJ2-1,-,CSAKLGTNYNEQFF
TRBV7-8,TRBJ2-1,TRBD2,CASSLARLAVGEQFF
TRBV7-2,TRBJ2-5,-,CASSRNGETQYF
TRBV5-1,TRBJ1-1,-,CASSWGHQNTEAFF
TRBV10-2,TRBJ2-3,-,CASSSFSGGDTDTQYF
TRBV7-9,TRBJ2-2,-,CASSPDRTKMPTGELFF
TRBV7-6,TRBJ2-2,-,CASSFKQGGPGELFF
TRBV6-5,TRBJ1-5,-,CASSKPGGPQHF
TRBV4-3,TRBJ1-1,-,CASSQVVWGSNTEAFF
TRBV20-1,TRBJ1-2,-,CSAPWGGYTF
TRBV6-5,TRBJ1-6,-,CASSYSWGDNSPLHF
TRBV7-9,TRBJ2-2,-,CASPSLSGELFF
TRBV5-1,TRBJ2-7,TRBD1,CASSWEGQGSEQYF
TRBV20-1,TRBJ2-7,-,CSARFLPGYEQYF
TRBV3-1,TRBJ2-3,TRBD2,CASSRPGLAAVDTQYF
TRBV4-1,TRBJ1-6,-,CASSQERRVGSGSPLHF
TRBV12-3/TRBV12-4,TRBJ2-7,-,CASSLAPDYEQYF
TRBV12-3/TRBV12-4,TRBJ1-4,-,CASSQQIGINEKLFF
TRBV28,TRBJ2-1,-,CASSPPWSNEQFF
TRBV9,TRBJ2-3,-,CASSVVAQDTDTQYF
TRBV7-9,TRBJ2-3,-,CASSFSGDASTDTQYF
TRBV6-2/TRBV6-3,TRBJ2-1,-,CASSYRGFQQFF
TRBV20-1,TRBJ1-5,-,CSARDSYSNQPQHF
TRBV10-2,TRBJ2-5,-,CASSELKGETQYF
TRBV3-1,TRBJ1-2,-,CASSSTGGYTF
TRBV18,TRBJ2-1,-,CASSPNAGRSSYNEQFF
TRBV7-6,TRBJ1-1,-,CASSLLRGDTEAFF
TRBV7-2,TRBJ2-1,TRBD2,CASSVVAGVSYNEQFF
TRBV27,TRBJ1-2,-,CASSLFQGTGGYTF
TRBV27,TRBJ2-5,-,CASSTQRLETQYF
TRBV3-1,TRBJ2-1,-,CASSQASPTGARNEQFF
TRBV7-3,TRBJ2-3,-,CASSLSGADTQYF
TRBV20-1,TRBJ2-1,TRBD2,CSTLPPGLAGGPFYNEQFF
TRBV4-2,TRBJ1-5,-,CASSQEGISNQPQHF
TRBV6-1,TRBJ1-1,-,CASRSGRGIWTEAFF
TRBV7-9,TRBJ2-7,-,CASSFSGYEQYF
TRBV4-3,TRBJ2-5,TRBD1,CASSQDRGRGETQYF
TRBV10-2,TRBJ2-7,TRBD1,CASSEEVGGIYEQYF
TRBV5-1,TRBJ2-7,TRBD1,CASSMGQLYEQYF
TRBV28,TRBJ1-6,TRBD1,CASSLNRGTGGSPLHF
TRBV11-2,TRBJ2-7,TRBD2,CASSQIAGGPYEQYF
TRBV7-2,TRBJ2-5,-,CASSPLSGKETQYF
TRBV12-3/TRBV12-4,TRBJ2-5,-,CASSWWPPRETQYF
TRBV5-6,TRBJ2-5,-,CASTKQPSGWETQYF
TRBV5-1,TRBJ2-4,-,CASSLAGTKGNIQYF
TRBV28,TRBJ2-5,-,CASSWSDNQETQYF
TRBV5-1,TRBJ2-3,TRBD1,CASSDRDGSTDTQYF
TRBV27,TRBJ2-7,TRBD1,CASSLAGTGDEQYF
TRBV4-3,TRBJ2-5,-,CASSQGVREYQETQYF